A single sample gave rise to the 25 T cell receptor beta chains below, sequenced in a study of post-analysis software for immune sequencing data. Study-level results: Included in a set of roughly five TRBV segments more frequent in patients than controls were TRBV5-6, TRBV5-1 and TRBV20-1.

For these receptors, no antigen is known. Included in the TCR beta cDNA libraries were unique molecular identifiers. TCRdb independently ran MiXCR on the PCR reads; one entry per CDR3 protein. The sample consists of roughly 700,000 distinct CDR3 sequences, roughly 29% of them appearing once. Sequenced: blood. The source is a girl aged 5-17 years with multiple sclerosis.

CDR3 bases: TGTGCCAGCACCCCTGGGTCCTACGAGCAGTACTTC. It is translated as CASTPGSYEQYF. The chain employs TRBV11-2 and TRBJ2-7, with D unclear. V was clipped by 7 bases and J by 1 base, with 8 bases between them. This CDR3 contains 12 residues. Germline CDR1 is SGHAT and CDR2 is FQNNGV.

This clonotype was counted a few times. This sequence joins TRBV7-8 and TRBJ2-2; 11 bases align to TRBD1. This CDR3 region has 14 residues. The germline gives CDR1 SGHVS, CDR2 FQNEAQ. The junction had 4 bases not matched to a gene; V was cut back by 8 bases and J by 5 bases. In DNA form, the CDR3 reads TGTGCCAGCCGGACAGGGGGCTGGACCGGGGAGCTGTTTTTT. Encoded protein: CASRTGGWTGELFF.

This clonotype was seen a handful of times. The rearrangement links TRBV5-1 to TRBJ1-1; no clear D gene. The CDR3 extends over 14 amino acids. Per the germline V gene, CDR1 is SGHRS and CDR2 is YFSETQ. V gave up 0 bases and J gave up 0 bases, with 6 bases separating them. In DNA, the CDR3 is TGCGCCAGCAGCTTGGGGGTTCTGAACACTGAAGCTTTCTTT. It codes for CASSLGVLNTEAFF.

This chain joins TRBV6-6 and TRBJ2-7, with unresolved D. V lost 2 bases and J 3 bases, leaving 11 bases between the germline ends. In germline, CDR1 is MNHNY, CDR2 SVGAGI (reference sequence). The CDR3 runs 14 residues. The CDR3 loop reads CASSYGRRNYEQYF. The CDR3 DNA is TGTGCCAGCAGTTACGGTCGCAGGAACTACGAGCAGTACTTC.

This clonotype occurred many times. J is TRBJ2-5 and V is TRBV7-6; no clear D gene. The germline gives CDR1 SGHVS, CDR2 FNYEAQ. With 5 bases removed from V and 2 bases from J, the gap between germline ends came to 9 bases. The CDR3 loop spans 13 amino acids. The CDR3 nucleotides read TGTGCCAGCAGCGTACGGTATCAAGAGACCCAGTACTTC. Residues: CASSVRYQETQYF.

The genes are TRBV3-1 and TRBJ2-7, with unresolved D. This CDR3 has 15 amino acids. V lost 4 bases to trimming and J lost 3 bases, with 16 bases between them. The germline V gene encodes CDR1 LGHDT and CDR2 YNNKEL (reference sequence). The CDR3 DNA reads as TGTGCCAGCAGCCTAGGAACGGTAACTATCTACGAGCAGTACTTC. As protein: CASSLGTVTIYEQYF.

The chain uses TRBV20-1 and TRBJ2-7; D uncertain. The DNA matches TRBJ2-5 better at its end, which makes the J call doubtful. This CDR3 is built from 12 residues. CDR1 is DFQATT, CDR2 SNEGSKA, per germline (reference sequence). The CDR3 loop is CSASLLGETQYF. CDR3 bases: TGCAGTGCTAGTTTACTGGGGGAGACCCAGTACTTC.

CDR3 sequence: CAGKRGQVGETQYF. The CDR3 nucleotides are TGTGCCGGCAAACGGGGACAGGTGGGAGAGACCCAGTACTTC. The V call is TRBV6-5, the J call TRBJ2-5; 8 positions match TRBD1. V lost 11 bases to trimming and J lost 4 bases; unmatched junction nucleotides: 12. Germline V gives CDR1 MNHEY, CDR2 SVGAGI. The length of the CDR3 is 14 residues.

In its sample, this clonotype was seen a few times. The chain is built from TRBV5-1 and TRBJ2-3, with 8 bases aligning to TRBD2. The CDR3 has 14 residues. Germline-derived CDR1 and CDR2 are SGHRS and YFSETQ. With V trimmed by 4 bases and J by 5 bases, 6 bases remained unmatched. The CDR3 DNA sequence: TGCGCCAGCAGCCGCGGGGGGCGAGGAGATACGCAGTATTTT. It translates to CASSRGGRGDTQYF.

The gene calls are TRBV12-3 or TRBV12-4 and TRBJ2-1; 7 nucleotides line up with TRBD1. V lost 7 bases to trimming and J lost 2 bases; unmatched junction nucleotides: 5. The CDR3 is made up of 14 amino acids. The CDR3 loop reads CASTQGQTYNEQFF. In DNA, the CDR3 is TGTGCCAGCACCCAGGGACAGACCTACAATGAGCAGTTCTTC.

The V and J genes are TRBV28 and TRBJ1-5; D remains unclear. The CDR3 loop spans 13 amino acids. V was clipped by 5 bases and J by 4 bases, with 9 bases between them. CDR1 and CDR2 from the germline V gene are MDHEN and SYDVKM. In DNA form, the CDR3 reads TGTGCCAGCAGTAGGGCACCAAATCAGCCCCAGCATTTT. It specifies CASSRAPNQPQHF.

This clonotype has more than one count but fewer than ten. J is TRBJ1-2 and V is TRBV6-6; perhaps TRBD1 as D (6 bases). V shed 4 bases and J shed 8 bases, with 14 bases lying between them. The CDR3 totals 13 residues. The germline V gene has CDR1 MNHNY and CDR2 SVGAGI (reference sequence). The CDR3 here is CASSSPKGDGYTF. The DNA of the CDR3 is TGTGCCAGCAGTTCCCCCAAGGGGGACGGCTACACCTTC.

This clonotype has more than one count but fewer than ten. This chain uses TRBV29-1 with TRBJ1-2, with D tentatively TRBD1 (5 bases). The V and J ends lost 7 bases and 7 bases respectively, with 22 bases between them. The CDR3 runs to 14 residues. The germline gives CDR1 SQVTM, CDR2 ANQGSEA. The CDR3 DNA follows: TGCAGCGACGGCCTGGAGGGGACCCTTATTGGCTACACCTTC. This sequence encodes CSDGLEGTLIGYTF.

The chain recombines TRBV10-2 with TRBJ2-2; 7 bases match TRBD2. The CDR3 is 15 residues long. Germline V CDR1 and CDR2: WSHSY, SAAADI. Trimming cost V 7 bases and J 0 bases; bases outside gene matches: 5. CDR3 in amino acids: CASKWGGANTGELFF. CDR3 DNA sequence: TGCGCCAGCAAGTGGGGGGGGGCGAACACCGGGGAGCTGTTTTTT.

The chain links TRBV2 to TRBJ2-1; 12 bases are a match to TRBD1. Germline values: CDR1 SNHLY, CDR2 FYNNEI. The length of the CDR3 is 16 residues. V shed 6 bases and J 5 bases; nucleotides not matched to a gene: 8. The CDR3 bases are TGTGCCAGCAGGATGGGGGGACAGGGGGCACACAATGAGCAGTTCTTC. It encodes CASRMGGQGAHNEQFF.

This rearrangement joins TRBV7-9 to TRBJ2-6; D gene uncertain. The CDR3 consists of 14 residues. V lost 8 bases and J 4 bases, leaving 12 bases between the germline ends. Germline loops: CDR1 SEHNR, CDR2 FQNEAQ (reference sequence). CDR3 DNA: TGTGCCAGCCCGATGGTGGAAGGGGCCAACGTCCTGACTTTC. Its protein is CASPMVEGANVLTF.

This clonotype showed up just a few times. This chain connects TRBV5-1 to TRBJ2-7, with 9 bases fitting TRBD1. The J call may be mistaken, given a closer DNA end match to TRBJ2-5. Germline values: CDR1 SGHRS, CDR2 YFSETQ. There are 15 residues in the CDR3. Written as DNA, the CDR3 is TGCGCCAGCAGAGCCGGGACAGGGTCTTCCGAGACCCAGTACTTC. Translation: CASRAGTGSSETQYF.

Ten or more counts support this clonotype. The chain combines TRBV5-6 with TRBJ2-5, with D unresolved. The CDR3 contains 16 residues. Germline loops: CDR1 SGHDT, CDR2 YYEEEE. V lost 0 bases and J lost 5, with 17 bases in between. CDR3 protein: CASSLEAHDGVETQYF. The CDR3 DNA reads as TGTGCCAGCAGCTTGGAGGCCCACGATGGGGTGGAGACCCAGTACTTC. Filled out from reference TRBV5-6 and TRBJ2-5, the complete variable domain reads DAGVTQSPTHLIKTRGQQVTLRCSPKSGHDTVSWYQQALGQGPQFIFQYYEEEERQRGNFPDRFSGHQFPNYSSELNVNALLLGDSALYLCASSLEAHDGVETQYFGPGTRLLVL.

This clonotype was seen more than once but under ten times. The rearrangement uses TRBV5-5 and TRBJ2-5; the D is unclear. CDR1 SGHKS and CDR2 YYEKEE come from the germline V gene (reference sequence). V was clipped by 0 bases and J by 5 bases, with 11 bases between them. The CDR3 runs to 14 residues. CDR3 bases: TGTGCCAGCAGCTTGGGCACCAATAGGGAGACCCAGTACTTC. Translating it yields CASSLGTNRETQYF.

This chain links TRBV5-1 with TRBJ2-7; 14 nucleotides agree with TRBD2. The length of the CDR3 is 15 residues. V lost 4 bases and J lost 7; bases outside the gene matches: 7. Germline V gene data show CDR1 as SGHRS and CDR2 as YFSETQ. CDR3 DNA: TGCGCCAGCAGCCCGGGACTAGCGGGAGTAGGGGAGCAGTACTTC. Translated: CASSPGLAGVGEQYF.

The rearrangement joins TRBV2 to TRBJ2-3; no definite D call. V was trimmed by 6 bases and J by 2 bases, leaving 9 bases between them. The CDR3 covers 13 residues. Germline V gene lookup returns CDR1 SNHLY and CDR2 FYNNEI. The CDR3: CASSNLITDTQYF. In DNA form, the CDR3 reads TGTGCCAGCAGCAATCTGATCACAGATACGCAGTATTTT.

This chain uses TRBV4-1 with TRBJ1-5; no definite D call. The germline V gene encodes CDR1 MGHRA and CDR2 YSYEKL. This CDR3 spans 15 amino acids. With 1 base removed from V and 4 bases from J, the gap between germline ends came to 11 bases. The DNA of the CDR3 is TGCGCCAGCAGCCAAGGGAATCTGCGTAATCAGCCCCAGCATTTT. Translated, it gives CASSQGNLRNQPQHF.

This clonotype was recorded a few times. The chain carries TRBV6-1 and TRBJ2-3; a weak D match, TRBD1 (7 bases). The CDR3 spans 16 residues. Germline values: CDR1 MNHNS, CDR2 SASEGT. V lost 4 bases and J 6 bases, leaving 20 bases between the germline ends. The CDR3 coding sequence is TGTGCCAGCAGTGTCCAGGGGGGTCAGGTTTCGGATACGCAGTATTTT. The encoded protein is CASSVQGGQVSDTQYF.

The table lists this clonotype with a few counts. The chain employs TRBV12-3 or TRBV12-4 and TRBJ2-1; D not certain. The CDR3 spans 12 residues. The ends were cut back, 5 bases at V and 8 bases at J, with 10 bases in the middle. CDR3 DNA: TGTGCCAGCAGTCTGCTACGGGATGAGCAGTTCTTC. This translates into CASSLLRDEQFF.

The chain combines TRBV20-1 with TRBJ1-1, with D perhaps matching TRBD1 (5 bases). Germline CDR1 and CDR2: DFQATT and SNEGSKA (reference sequence). The CDR3 sequence is 11 residues long. CDR3 DNA sequence: TGCGGTCCCCAGGGGAACACTGAAGCTTTCTTT. The encoded protein is CGPQGNTEAFF.